What follows describes a single TCR beta chain. Its antigen remains unidentified. The 5'RACE method, run with constant-segment primers, produced TCR alpha and TCR beta cDNA libraries (carrying sample barcodes and UMIs). TCRdb called the 5' RACE reads again in MiXCR, with one record for every CDR3 protein. This table has some 160,000 distinct CDR3 sequences, roughly 28% appearing once. The data are from a study of T-cell memory formation after mild COVID-19. This CDR3 has 16 residues. Germline lookup yields CDR1 LGHNA and CDR2 YNFKEQ. Trimming removed 4 bases at V and 2 bases at J, with 14 bases between. Points from the study as a whole: Clones that contracted clustered mainly in CM and EM if CD4+ and in EMRA if CD8+. Day 15 to 85 contracting clones showed balanced CD4/CD8; later expanders leaned CD4+. Cross-reactive memory seemingly joined, as some responding clones were found in pre-infection memory.

This chain links TRBV4-2 with TRBJ2-2; D uncertain. The sequence came from an adult woman who had mild COVID-19 (a few samples of this study predate the infection). Cell type and time point are not known. The sequencing input was PBMCs or a T cell subset sorted from them (not recorded which). The CDR3 DNA follows: TGTGCCAGCAGCCTTAGGACGGAGACAAACACCGGGGAGCTGTTTTTT. This encodes CASSLRTETNTGELFF.